Listed below are T cell receptor beta chains from one sample, sequenced in a study of radiation and T cells in renal cell carcinoma. The repertoire was sequenced with immunoSEQ multiplex PCR; TCRdb's copy has only in-frame clones and lacks some. The table has some 100,000 clones, approximately 80% seen once; the top ten hold roughly 6%. The sample in question was blood, obtained from a patient whose treatment included radiotherapy and nephrectomy. The receptors here all came from a man aged 55 to 69 with renal cell carcinoma. Both conserved end residues are part of each CDR3. D genes are given only for firm matches. For some rows the clone size is stated as once, few or many, or as a class when expanded; others skip it.

D gene: TRBD2; V gene: TRBV5-1; clone size: NA; J gene: TRBJ2-7; CDR3 protein: CASSPGLSYEQYF; CDR3 DNA: TGCGCCAGCAGCCCGGGACTATCCTACGAGCAGTACTTC
D gene: NA; V gene: TRBV5-5; clone size: NA; J gene: TRBJ2-3; CDR3 protein: CASSLVLSTDTQYF; CDR3 DNA: TGTGCCAGCAGCTTGGTGCTTAGCACAGATACGCAGTATTTT
D gene: TRBD2; V gene: TRBV7-2; clone size: NA; J gene: TRBJ2-3; CDR3 protein: CASSSDGLAGVTDTQYF; CDR3 DNA: TGTGCCAGCAGCTCCGATGGGCTAGCGGGAGTTACAGATACGCAGTATTTT
D gene: NA; V gene: TRBV19; clone size: few; J gene: TRBJ2-2; CDR3 protein: CAASMNTGELFF; CDR3 DNA: TGTGCCGCCTCCATGAACACCGGGGAGCTGTTTTTT
D gene: TRBD1; V gene: TRBV2; clone size: NA; J gene: TRBJ1-4; CDR3 protein: CASSVQGDNEKLFF; CDR3 DNA: TGTGCCAGCAGTGTACAGGGGGATAATGAAAAACTGTTTTTT
D gene: NA; V gene: TRBV29-1; clone size: NA; J gene: TRBJ2-7; CDR3 protein: CSASTEREQYF; CDR3 DNA: TGCAGCGCATCGACAGAACGCGAGCAGTACTTC
D gene: NA; V gene: TRBV5-1; clone size: NA; J gene: TRBJ1-4; CDR3 protein: CASSLAGGNEKLFF; CDR3 DNA: TGCGCCAGCAGCTTGGCGGGCGGGAATGAAAAACTGTTTTTT
D gene: NA; V gene: TRBV29-1; clone size: NA; J gene: TRBJ2-1; CDR3 protein: CSVERSSYNEQFF; CDR3 DNA: TGCAGCGTTGAGAGGAGCTCCTACAATGAGCAGTTCTTC
D gene: TRBD1; V gene: TRBV7-9; clone size: NA; J gene: TRBJ2-7; CDR3 protein: CASSPGTGIEQYF; CDR3 DNA: TGTGCCAGCAGCCCGGGGACAGGGATCGAGCAGTACTTC
D gene: TRBD1; V gene: TRBV2; clone size: NA; J gene: TRBJ2-2; CDR3 protein: CASRADRGTGELFF; CDR3 DNA: TGTGCCAGCAGAGCGGACAGGGGCACCGGGGAGCTGTTTTTT
D gene: NA; V gene: TRBV28; clone size: NA; J gene: TRBJ2-3; CDR3 protein: CASSFYFGRGSTDTQYF; CDR3 DNA: TGTGCCAGCAGTTTCTATTTCGGAAGGGGGAGCACAGATACGCAGTATTTT
D gene: NA; V gene: TRBV25-1; clone size: NA; J gene: TRBJ2-3; CDR3 protein: CASSASLALRSTDTQYF; CDR3 DNA: TGTGCCAGCAGTGCCAGCCTAGCGCTCCGCAGCACAGATACGCAGTATTTT
D gene: TRBD1; V gene: TRBV6-5; clone size: NA; J gene: TRBJ2-2; CDR3 protein: CASKEGTGNTGELFF; CDR3 DNA: TGTGCCAGCAAGGAGGGGACAGGGAACACCGGGGAGCTGTTTTTT
D gene: TRBD1; V gene: TRBV19; clone size: NA; J gene: TRBJ1-2; CDR3 protein: CASNRGNYGYTF; CDR3 DNA: TGTGCCAGTAACAGGGGTAACTATGGCTACACCTTC
D gene: NA; V gene: TRBV19; clone size: NA; J gene: TRBJ2-3; CDR3 protein: CASSITGRGDTQYF; CDR3 DNA: TGTGCCAGTAGTATTACAGGACGGGGAGATACGCAGTATTTT
D gene: NA; V gene: TRBV29-1; clone size: few; J gene: TRBJ2-1; CDR3 protein: CSVQMSAWDEQFF; CDR3 DNA: TGCAGCGTTCAGATGTCCGCGTGGGATGAGCAGTTCTTC
D gene: TRBD1; V gene: TRBV7-9; clone size: NA; J gene: TRBJ2-3; CDR3 protein: CASSLAGQDWFSTDTQYF; CDR3 DNA: TGTGCCAGCAGCTTAGCGGGACAGGATTGGTTTAGCACAGATACGCAGTATTTT